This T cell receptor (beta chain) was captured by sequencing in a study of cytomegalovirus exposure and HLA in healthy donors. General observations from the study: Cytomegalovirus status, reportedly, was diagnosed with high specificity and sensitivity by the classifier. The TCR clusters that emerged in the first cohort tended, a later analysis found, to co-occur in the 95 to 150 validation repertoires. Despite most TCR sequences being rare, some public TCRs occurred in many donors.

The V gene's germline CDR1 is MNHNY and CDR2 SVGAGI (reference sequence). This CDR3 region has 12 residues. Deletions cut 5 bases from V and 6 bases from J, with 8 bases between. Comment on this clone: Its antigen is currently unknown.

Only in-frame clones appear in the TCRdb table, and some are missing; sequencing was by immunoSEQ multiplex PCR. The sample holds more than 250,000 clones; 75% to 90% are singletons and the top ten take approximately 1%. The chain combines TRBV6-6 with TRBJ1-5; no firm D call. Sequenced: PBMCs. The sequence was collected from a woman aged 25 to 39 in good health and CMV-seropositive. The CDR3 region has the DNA TGTGCCAGCAGTCCAGTAATTCAGCCCCAGCATTTT. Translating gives CASSPVIQPQHF.